Sequencing of this T cell receptor (beta chain) was carried out in a study of human T cells and chemical hapten exposure. The CDR3 is 14 amino acids. The V gene's germline CDR1 is DFQATT and CDR2 SNEGSKA (reference sequence). The ends were cut back, 0 bases at V and 2 bases at J, with 8 bases in the middle. TCRdb called the RACE reads again in MiXCR, with one record for every CDR3 protein. The data show 65,000 to 90,000 distinct CDR3 sequences, with less than 15% seen just once and approximately 4.6% held by the top ten. Time point: pre-sensitization, week 0. Treatment: therapeutic diphenylcyclopropenone sensitization with weekly scalp DPC.

This receptor was taken from a woman between 50 and 59 years old with alopecia areata. Some clones in this sample may be carry-over from other donors' samples. The J gene is TRBJ2-1, the V gene TRBV20-1, with D possibly being TRBD2 (5 bases). This specimen was whole blood, taken in connection with sensitization to the hapten diphenylcyclopropenone (DPC). The CDR3: CSAREGETYNEQFF. CDR3 bases: TGCAGTGCTAGAGAGGGAGAAACCTACAATGAGCAGTTCTTC.